This TCR beta chain originates from a study of T cells in Graves' hyperthyroidism and ophthalmopathy. In the study overall: Peripheral blood was acquired at first diagnosis, ahead of any therapy whatsoever.

This clonotype was seen a handful of times. A sample of blood taken at first hyperthyroidism diagnosis preceded any ophthalmopathy symptoms. The CDR3 regions of TCR beta were amplified from RNA transcripts. First-round RT-PCR with HTBI primers amplified the TCR CDR3 region. Each CDR3 protein gets one entry after TCRdb re-called the multiplex PCR reads with MiXCR. The sample contains under 450,000 distinct CDR3 sequences, 15% to 20% of which appear only once. Losses at the gene ends were 10 bases for V and 1 base for J; bases not matched to a gene: 8. The CDR3 consists of 14 residues. Germline lookup yields CDR1 ENHRY and CDR2 SYGVKD.

Sequencing was performed on blood. This receptor was taken from a woman between 25 and 40 years old with Graves' hyperthyroidism that later progressed to Graves' ophthalmopathy. The chain links TRBV10-3 to TRBJ2-7, with 9 bases identical to TRBD1. CDR3 bases: TGTGCCACCAACCAGGGGACAGGGTCCTACGAGCAGTACTTC. Residues: CATNQGTGSYEQYF.